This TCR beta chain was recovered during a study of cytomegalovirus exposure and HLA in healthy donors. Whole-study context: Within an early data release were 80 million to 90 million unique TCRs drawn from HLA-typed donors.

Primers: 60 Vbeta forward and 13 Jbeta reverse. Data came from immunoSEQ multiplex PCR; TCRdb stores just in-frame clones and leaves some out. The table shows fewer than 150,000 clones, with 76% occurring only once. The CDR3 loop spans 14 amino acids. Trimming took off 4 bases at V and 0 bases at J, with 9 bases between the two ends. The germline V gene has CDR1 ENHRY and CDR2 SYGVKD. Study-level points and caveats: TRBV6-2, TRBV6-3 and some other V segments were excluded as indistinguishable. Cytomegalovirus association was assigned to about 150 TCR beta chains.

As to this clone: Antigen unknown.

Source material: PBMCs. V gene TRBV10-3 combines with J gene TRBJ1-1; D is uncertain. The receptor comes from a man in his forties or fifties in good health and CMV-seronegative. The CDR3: CAISGGLMNTEAFF. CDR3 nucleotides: TGTGCCATCAGTGGAGGGCTGATGAACACTGAAGCTTTCTTT.